This TCR beta chain was retrieved from a study of cytomegalovirus exposure and HLA in healthy donors listed by TCRdb under 2017. Study-wide context: According to a later analysis, the 100 to 150 validation repertoires were produced on the same platform as the 666 repertoires of the first cohort. The study was designed to test whether signatures of past pathogen exposure could be identified by cataloging public T cell receptors. Besides the first cohort of approximately 710 subjects, a separate validation cohort made up of about 120 different subjects was used. To predict cytomegalovirus infection status, the study combined high-throughput TCR immunosequencing, statistical association of individual TCRs with disease status, and machine learning.

Concerning this clone itself: Its antigen target is currently unknown. Base-call qualities are not available, and no considerably larger clone is one nucleotide away.

The library was produced with the immunoSEQ multiplex PCR assay. In the source study's methods: To diagnose cytomegalovirus status from the catalog of TCR beta chain sequences, a statistical classification framework was built. TCRdb obtained this table from immuneACCESS and retained in-frame rearrangements with V and J assigned. These tables miss some clones; where compared with another copy, unresolved V genes account for less than half of the shortfall, and the remainder is unexplained. Clone size and the V and J calls come from that table; the DNA yielded D and trimming. The sample yields 100,000 or so clones; approximately 90% were counted once. Clones ranked in the top ten supply over 3% of the sample. Separate from the roughly 650-subject first cohort, the validation cohort of 90 to 150 subjects was the group to which the donors belonged. The CDR3 has 15 amino acids, counting the end cysteine and phenylalanine. Only CDR3 DNA remains: 45 bases, in frame from the first base. Trimming takes 2 bases from V and 3 bases from J, and the germline ends sit 13 bases apart. CDR1 and CDR2, looked up from the germline V gene, are MGHRA and YSYEKL.

The investigation overall reported the following: In vitro tests confirmed that three of the cytomegalovirus-associated TCR beta chains recognize cytomegalovirus antigens. The authors suggested that the approach could potentially be generalized to other disease states and immunological phenotypes. A total of 150 or so TCR beta chains were listed by the study as associated with cytomegalovirus. Across donors, most TCR sequences were observed very rarely, whereas some public TCRs were present in many individuals. The classifier was reported to diagnose cytomegalovirus status with high specificity and sensitivity in both the original cohort and the validation cohort. A later analysis found that TCRs clustered in the first cohort also tended to co-occur in the 95 to 150 validation repertoires, with approximately 95% of cluster scores above 0. A later analysis had no HLA typing for the validation cohort, so co-occurrence there was scored across all 110 or so repertoires.

This TCR came from a woman between 18 and 29 years old in good health and CMV-seropositive. The V gene is TRBV4-1 and the J gene is TRBJ2-5; a weak D assignment points to TRBD1 (6 bases agree). The source material was PBMCs. CDR3 reads: CASSQPLGGEETQYF. The sequenced DNA: TGCGCCAGCAGCCAACCCCTAGGGGGAGAAGAGACCCAGTACTTC.